This T cell receptor beta chain was identified during a study of T cells expressing NK-cell markers. Germline loops: CDR1 LNHDA, CDR2 SQIVND (reference sequence). There are 14 residues in the CDR3. TCRdb re-called the 5' RACE reads, yielding one record per CDR3 amino acid sequence without DNA. This table lists about 260,000 distinct CDR3 sequences. The receptor's source is a woman between 18 and 75 years old in good health. Sequenced: blood T cells: a sorted CD56 or NKG2C T cell subset, CD4+ or CD8+ T cells, or bulk PBMC T cells (not recorded which). The chain couples TRBV19 to TRBJ1-5. This CDR3 is CASSISDSNQPQHF.